The text below deals with one TCR beta chain. Its antigen is currently unknown. The entry originates in a study of a mutant IDH1 vaccine in newly diagnosed glioma. TCRdb keeps only in-frame clones here, not all; method: immunoSEQ multiplex PCR. The sample holds roughly 32,000 clones, more than 70% seen once. Trimming removed 1 base at V and 12 bases at J, with 10 bases between. This CDR3 has 13 amino acids. Germline V gene lookup returns CDR1 SEHNR and CDR2 FQNEAQ (reference sequence). Time point defined: week 47, end of study. Topical imiquimod was applied with each vaccine dose, which held 300 ug of mutant IDH1 20-mer peptide.

This TCR came from a man in his forties with glioma. The rearrangement joins TRBV7-9 to TRBJ2-6, with unresolved D. Sequencing used PBMCs, obtained from a glioma patient whose treatment included an IDH1 peptide vaccine. Here the CDR3 DNA reads TGTGCCAGCAGCTTAGGTCCGGTTTTCGTCCTGACTTTC. It codes for CASSLGPVFVLTF.